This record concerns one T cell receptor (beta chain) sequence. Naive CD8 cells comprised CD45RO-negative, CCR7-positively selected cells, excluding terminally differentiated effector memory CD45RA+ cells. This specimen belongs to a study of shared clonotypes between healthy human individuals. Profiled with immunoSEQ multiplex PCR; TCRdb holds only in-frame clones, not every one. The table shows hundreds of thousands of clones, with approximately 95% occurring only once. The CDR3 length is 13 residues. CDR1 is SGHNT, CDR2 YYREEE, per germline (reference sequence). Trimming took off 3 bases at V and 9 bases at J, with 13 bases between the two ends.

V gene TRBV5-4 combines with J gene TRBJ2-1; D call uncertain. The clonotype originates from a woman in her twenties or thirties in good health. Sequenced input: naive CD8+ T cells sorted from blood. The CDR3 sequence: CASSYLLGFEQFF. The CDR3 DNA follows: TGTGCCAGCAGCTACTTACTGGGTTTTGAGCAGTTCTTC.